The T cell receptor (beta chain) described here comes from a study of vaccination effects on CD4 cells after COVID-19. Concerning this clone: Its target is unknown.

After expansion with viral peptide pools in the ViraFEST assay, antigen-specific CD4+ T cells were sequenced. Upon completion of about ten days in culture, CD4+ T cells were isolated. Vaccine recipients lacked prior SARS-CoV-2 infection and had negative nucleocapsid antibodies. The V gene's germline CDR1 is SGHVS and CDR2 FQNEAQ. This CDR3 has 15 residues. V shed 6 bases and J 1 base; nucleotides not matched to a gene: 8. The method was immunoSEQ multiplex PCR; TCRdb's version includes in-frame clones alone and lacks a portion of them. The data show some 77,000 clones, approximately 70% seen once. The chain carries TRBV7-8 and TRBJ1-1; 7 positions match TRBD1. The sequences come from CD4+ T cells from PBMCs cultured with HCoV-OC43 spike peptides, collected before COVID-19 vaccination. The subset is: HCoV-OC43 spike overlapping peptide pool stimulation. The clonotype was recovered from a human donor who received a COVID-19 vaccine. The CDR3 DNA reads TGTGCCAGCAGAATCGGGACAGTCTCGAACACTGAAGCTTTCTTT. This gives the protein CASRIGTVSNTEAFF.